This record covers a single T cell receptor (beta chain). The data stem from a study of glioma-infiltrating T cells after dendritic cell vaccination. The PCR used 60 V beta and 13 J beta primers. Data came from immunoSEQ multiplex PCR; TCRdb stores just in-frame clones and leaves some out. The sample has about 100,000 clones, around 80% seen once. The CDR3 is 13 residues long. CDR1 and CDR2 (germline): GTSNPN, SVGIG (reference sequence). Trimming took off 0 bases at V and 0 bases at J, with 3 bases between the two ends. J is TRBJ2-4 and V is TRBV30, with D hard to call. This TCR was sampled from a human donor with glioblastoma. Material: blood, obtained before dendritic cell vaccination. CDR3 sequence (DNA): TGTGCCTGGAGTGTTATAGCCAAAAACATTCAGTACTTC. This gives the protein CAWSVIAKNIQYF. The full variable domain, with the rest looked up from reference TRBV30 and TRBJ2-4, is SQTIHQWPATLVQPVGSPLSLECTVEGTSNPNLYWYRQAAGRGLQLLFYSVGIGQISSEVPQNLSASRPQDRQFILSSKKLLLSDSGFYLCAWSVIAKNIQYFGAGTRLSVL.